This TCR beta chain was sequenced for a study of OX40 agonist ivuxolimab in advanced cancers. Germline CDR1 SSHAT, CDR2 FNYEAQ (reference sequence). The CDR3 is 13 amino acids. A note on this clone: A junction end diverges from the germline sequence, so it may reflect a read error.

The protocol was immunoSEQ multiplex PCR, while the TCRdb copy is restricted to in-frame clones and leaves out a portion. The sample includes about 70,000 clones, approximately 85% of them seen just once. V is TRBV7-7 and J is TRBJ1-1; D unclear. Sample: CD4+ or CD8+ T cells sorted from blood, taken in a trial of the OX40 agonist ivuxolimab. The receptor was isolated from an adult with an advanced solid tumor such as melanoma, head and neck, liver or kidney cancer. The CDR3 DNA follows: TGTGCTAGCAGCTTACTCAGAAACACTGAAGCTTTCTTT. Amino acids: CASSLLRNTEAFF.